The 30 T cell receptor beta chains below come from one sample, sequenced in a study of cytomegalovirus exposure and HLA in healthy donors. Primers for the PCR totalled 60 Vbeta and 13 Jbeta. Clones were read by immunoSEQ multiplex PCR, and TCRdb kept only the in-frame ones, dropping some. The sample holds around 100,000 clones, 75% to 80% seen once. Sequencing used PBMCs. These receptors were collected from a male donor in good health and CMV-seropositive.

The chain links TRBV5-1 to TRBJ2-6, with 9 nucleotides matching TRBD1. CDR1 is SGHRS, CDR2 YFSETQ, per germline. CDR3 length: 17 residues. V trimming: 0 bases; J trimming: 2 bases; junction bases outside the gene matches: 3. The CDR3 nucleotides read TGCGCCAGCAGCTTGGAGGGACAGGGCGCTGGGGCCAACGTCCTGACTTTC. Protein product: CASSLEGQGAGANVLTF.

V is TRBV9 and J is TRBJ1-5; D perhaps matches TRBD1 (6 bases). V was trimmed by 4 bases and J by 6 bases, leaving 17 bases between them. Germline V lookup: CDR1 SGDLS, CDR2 YYNGEE. The CDR3 length is 15 residues. The CDR3 DNA reads TGTGCCAGCAGCTCCTCAGGGGAAGCGGTTCAGCCCCAGCATTTT. This translates into CASSSSGEAVQPQHF.

The chain carries TRBV6-5 and TRBJ2-2; weak D call: TRBD2 (6 bases). CDR1 and CDR2 from the germline V gene are MNHEY and SVGAGI. Trimming removed 6 bases from V and 4 bases from J, with 12 bases in between. This CDR3 has 14 amino acids. CDR3 DNA: TGTGCCAGCAGCCCGGGAGCGGCCACCGGGGAGCTGTTTTTT. Amino acid sequence: CASSPGAATGELFF.

The chain carries TRBV28 and TRBJ2-1; weak D call: TRBD2 (6 bases). Looked up from germline, CDR1 is MDHEN and CDR2 is SYDVKM. Trimming removed 6 bases from V and 8 bases from J, with 23 bases in between. The CDR3 is 16 amino acids. CDR3 amino acids: CASRPDEGLTYHEQFF. CDR3 bases: TGTGCCAGCAGACCAGACGAGGGACTGACTTACCATGAGCAGTTCTTC.

The chain has TRBV10-3 and TRBJ1-2; D is unresolved. The CDR3 has 12 amino acids. The V gene's germline CDR1 is ENHRY and CDR2 SYGVKD. The germline V and J ends were trimmed by 6 bases and 3 bases, with 8 bases remaining between them. CDR3 sequence: CAIRERDYGYTF. DNA for the CDR3: TGTGCCATCAGAGAACGAGACTATGGCTACACCTTC.

The J gene is TRBJ1-2, the V gene TRBV2; D gene unclear. Germline CDR1 and CDR2: SNHLY and FYNNEI. The CDR3 has 11 amino acids. V was pared by 6 bases and J by 4 bases, with 6 bases between. CDR3 in amino acids: CASRFSYGYTF. The CDR3 DNA is TGTGCCAGCAGGTTCTCCTATGGCTACACCTTC.

V and J are TRBV2 and TRBJ2-5; no firm D call. This CDR3 comprises 13 residues. The germline V and J ends were trimmed by 4 bases and 3 bases, with 9 bases remaining between them. Germline lookup yields CDR1 SNHLY and CDR2 FYNNEI. The CDR3: CASSVFEEETQYF. CDR3 DNA sequence: TGTGCCAGCAGTGTGTTCGAGGAAGAGACCCAGTACTTC.

The chain carries TRBV5-1 and TRBJ2-5; a possible D gene is TRBD1 (5 bases). Trimming removed 0 bases at V and 2 bases at J, with 11 bases between. Germline CDR1 is SGHRS and CDR2 is YFSETQ. The CDR3 consists of 15 residues. The CDR3 reads CASSLGQYIQETQYF. CDR3 DNA sequence: TGCGCCAGCAGCTTGGGACAGTACATTCAAGAGACCCAGTACTTC.

V gene TRBV18 combines with J gene TRBJ2-7, with 7 bases fitting TRBD1. CDR1 KGHSH and CDR2 LQKENI come from the germline V gene. This CDR3 has 13 residues. V lost 2 bases and J lost 7; bases outside the gene matches: 5. This CDR3 is CASSPDRAGEQYF. The CDR3 nucleotides are TGTGCCAGCTCACCAGACAGGGCAGGGGAGCAGTACTTC. Combining the CDR3 with reference TRBV18 and TRBJ2-7 gives the whole variable domain NAGVMQNPRHLVRRRGQEARLRCSPMKGHSHVYWYRQLPEEGLKFMVYLQKENIIDESGMPKERFSAEFPKEGPSILRIQQVVRGDSAAYFCASSPDRAGEQYFGPGTRLTVT.

The chain carries TRBV28 and TRBJ2-3; 8 bases are a match to TRBD2. V was pared by 6 bases and J by 2 bases, with 4 bases of the junction left unmatched. The CDR3 is 14 amino acids. Germline CDR1 is MDHEN and CDR2 is SYDVKM. The CDR3 protein is CASSRAGDTDTQYF. The CDR3 nucleotides read TGTGCCAGCAGCAGAGCGGGAGACACAGATACGCAGTATTTT.

The rearrangement joins TRBV19 to TRBJ1-4, with TRBD1 matching over 8 bases. With V trimmed by 3 bases and J by 4 bases, 4 bases remained unmatched. CDR3 length equals 15 residues. Germline V gene lookup returns CDR1 LNHDA and CDR2 SQIVND (reference sequence). As DNA, the CDR3 is TGTGCCAGTAGTATCAGCGGACAGGGTAATGAAAAACTGTTTTTT. Translation: CASSISGQGNEKLFF.

The V gene is TRBV5-1, the J gene TRBJ2-5, with 10 bases aligning to TRBD1. V lost 1 base to trimming and J lost 5 bases; unmatched junction nucleotides: 17. The CDR3 runs to 19 residues. Looked up from germline, CDR1 is SGHRS and CDR2 is YFSETQ. CDR3 sequence (DNA): TGCGCCAGCAGCTTGTTGGGGACAGGGGCTAGGGACCTACGGGAGACCCAGTACTTC. Protein product: CASSLLGTGARDLRETQYF.

V is TRBV6-5 and J is TRBJ2-2; weak D call: TRBD2 (5 bases). From germline, CDR1 is MNHEY and CDR2 SVGAGI. V dropped 4 bases and J dropped 5 bases, with 11 bases sitting between them. The CDR3 contains 14 residues. The CDR3 reads CASSWAGATGELFF. The CDR3 DNA reads TGTGCCAGCAGTTGGGCGGGCGCGACCGGGGAGCTGTTTTTT.

This clone appeared a single time. This chain joins TRBV5-4 and TRBJ2-4; 8 bases align to TRBD1. V shed 4 bases, J shed 8 bases, and the junction held 5 bases outside the gene matches. The CDR3 length is 13 residues. Germline V gene lookup returns CDR1 SGHNT and CDR2 YYREEE (reference sequence). CDR3 amino acids: CASSHDRGDIQYF. Written as DNA, the CDR3 is TGTGCCAGCAGCCATGACAGGGGAGACATTCAGTACTTC.

The J gene is TRBJ1-2, the V gene TRBV6-5, with D maybe TRBD1 (6 bases). CDR1 MNHEY and CDR2 SVGAGI come from the germline V gene. CDR3 length equals 16 residues. With 0 bases removed from V and 4 bases from J, the gap between germline ends came to 15 bases. The CDR3 coding sequence is TGTGCCAGCAGTTACTCTACAGTGGGGGCATCCTATGGCTACACCTTC. Translation: CASSYSTVGASYGYTF.

The chain uses TRBV30 and TRBJ2-3, with 9 bases lining up with TRBD2. This CDR3 has 13 residues. V dropped 4 bases and J dropped 5; count of bases not matched to a gene: 4. Germline-derived CDR1 and CDR2 are GTSNPN and SVGIG (reference sequence). The CDR3 region is CAWNAGGGDTQYF. Written as DNA, the CDR3 is TGTGCCTGGAATGCGGGGGGGGGAGATACGCAGTATTTT.

The V and J genes are TRBV7-8 and TRBJ1-6; 7 bases are shared with TRBD1. Germline V gene lookup returns CDR1 SGHVS and CDR2 FQNEAQ. With 10 bases clipped from V and 2 bases from J, the junction kept 11 bases outside the gene matches. CDR3 length equals 16 residues. The CDR3 sequence is CATRGTGETYNSPLHF. DNA for the CDR3: TGTGCCACCAGGGGCACAGGGGAAACCTATAATTCACCCCTCCACTTT. Combining the CDR3 with reference TRBV7-8 and TRBJ1-6 gives the whole variable domain GAGVSQSPRYKVAKRGQDVALRCDPISGHVSLFWYQQALGQGPEFLTYFQNEAQLDKSGLPSDRFFAERPEGSVSTLKIQRTQQEDSAVYLCATRGTGETYNSPLHFGNGTRLTVT.

The count of this clone is one. The V call is TRBV25-1, the J call TRBJ2-1, with 10 positions matching TRBD2. In germline, CDR1 is MGHDK, CDR2 SYGVNS. This CDR3 spans 15 amino acids. Trimming took 7 bases from V and 5 from J; bases not matched to a gene: 8. The CDR3 nucleotides are TGTGCCAGCACTCTAGCGGGAGTAAACCACAATGAGCAGTTCTTC. Protein: CASTLAGVNHNEQFF.

This chain links TRBV9 with TRBJ2-1, with a weak D call TRBD1 (6 bases). This CDR3 is 16 amino acids long. The germline gives CDR1 SGDLS, CDR2 YYNGEE. V was clipped by 1 base and J by 0 bases, with 11 bases between them. This CDR3 is CASSVNRASSYNEQFF. The DNA for the CDR3 is TGTGCCAGCAGCGTAAACAGGGCTAGCTCCTACAATGAGCAGTTCTTC.

There are a few counts of this clone. The rearrangement joins TRBV6-4 to TRBJ2-3; 10 bases map to TRBD2. The V and J ends lost 4 bases and 1 base, in that order; junction bases with no gene match: 11. Germline lookup yields CDR1 MRHNA and CDR2 SNTAGT. The CDR3 consists of 18 residues. This CDR3 reads CASSVSPPGTSGTDTQYF. The CDR3 nucleotides are TGTGCCAGCAGTGTTTCTCCTCCCGGGACTAGCGGCACAGATACGCAGTATTTT.

This rearrangement joins TRBV11-3 to TRBJ2-5; a possible D gene is TRBD1 (6 bases). The J call may be mistaken, given a closer DNA end match to TRBJ2-7. Germline V CDR1 and CDR2: SGHNT, YENEEA. This CDR3 is built from 15 residues. This CDR3 is CASSLGRNRDHEQYF. The CDR3 DNA reads as TGTGCCAGCAGCTTAGGTCGGAACAGGGATCACGAGCAGTACTTC.

J is TRBJ2-2 and V is TRBV6-5, with TRBD1 matching over 9 bases. J lost 5 bases, V lost 8 bases, and 9 bases had no gene match. The CDR3 spans 15 residues. Germline V gene data show CDR1 as MNHEY and CDR2 as SVGAGI. DNA for the CDR3: TGTGCCAGCGGCTACAGGGGGCAATGGACCGGGGAGCTGTTTTTT. It translates to CASGYRGQWTGELFF.

The V gene is TRBV2, the J gene TRBJ2-5; tentatively, D is TRBD2 (5 bases). Per germline, CDR1 SNHLY and CDR2 FYNNEI. Trimming shortened V by 2 bases and J by 7 bases, and 14 bases separated the two germline ends. This CDR3 spans 14 amino acids. CDR3 DNA sequence: TGTGCCAGCAGTGAATCGAGGGCCCGAGGGACCCAGTACTTC. Residues: CASSESRARGTQYF.

The gene calls are TRBV28 and TRBJ2-3; no definite D call. This CDR3 spans 13 amino acids. CDR1 MDHEN and CDR2 SYDVKM come from the germline V gene. The ends were cut back, 4 bases at V and 4 bases at J, with 9 bases in the middle. CDR3 protein: CASSWSRPDTQYF. In nucleotides, the CDR3 is TGTGCCAGCAGTTGGAGTCGTCCAGATACGCAGTATTTT.

The CDR3 sequence: CASSSPGSADTQYF. The CDR3 DNA reads TGTGCCAGCAGCTCCCCAGGGTCGGCAGATACGCAGTATTTT. V is TRBV11-2 and J is TRBJ2-3; D is possibly TRBD1 (5 bases). Germline lookup yields CDR1 SGHAT and CDR2 FQNNGV. CDR3 length equals 14 residues. Trimming took 4 bases from V and 4 from J, leaving 12 bases between them. The whole variable domain, remainder taken from reference TRBV11-2 and TRBJ2-3, is EAGVAQSPRYKIIEKRQSVAFWCNPISGHATLYWYQQILGQGPKLLIQFQNNGVVDDSQLPKDRFSAERLKGVDSTLKIQPAKLEDSAVYLCASSSPGSADTQYFGPGTRLTVL.

The chain is built from TRBV11-1 and TRBJ2-7, with 12 positions matching TRBD2. This CDR3 has 15 residues. V trimming: 3 bases; J trimming: 4 bases; junction bases outside the gene matches: 4. Per the germline V gene, CDR1 is SGHAT and CDR2 is FQDESV (reference sequence). The CDR3 here is CASSFGLAGRYEQYF. The CDR3 coding sequence is TGTGCCAGCAGCTTTGGACTAGCGGGAAGATACGAGCAGTACTTC.

The V and J genes are TRBV28 and TRBJ2-1, with D possibly being TRBD1 (5 bases). Per the germline V gene, CDR1 is MDHEN and CDR2 is SYDVKM. Trimming removed 2 bases at V and 3 bases at J, with 11 bases between. CDR3 size: 15 residues. CDR3: CASSLRQRFYNEQFF. CDR3 coding DNA: TGTGCCAGCAGTTTAAGACAGCGTTTCTACAATGAGCAGTTCTTC.

As regards this clone: The junction departs from germline at one end; a sequencing error may be responsible. V is TRBV7-9 and J is TRBJ2-4, with D unclear. Germline assignment: CDR1 SEHNR and CDR2 FQNEAQ (reference sequence). This CDR3 spans 13 amino acids. The CDR3 region is CASSTDGKNSQYF. Written as DNA, the CDR3 is TGTGCCAGCAGCACCGATGGCAAAAACAGTCAGTACTTC.

This chain connects TRBV11-2 to TRBJ2-2; 8 bases align to TRBD2. This CDR3 has 19 residues. The V gene's germline CDR1 is SGHAT and CDR2 FQNNGV. J gave up 6 bases and V 3 bases, and 18 bases lay outside the gene matches. CDR3 amino acids: CASSFKGWGAGVGAGELFF. Here the CDR3 DNA reads TGTGCCAGCAGCTTCAAAGGTTGGGGAGCGGGAGTCGGCGCCGGGGAGCTGTTTTTT.

The gene calls are TRBV7-2 and TRBJ2-3, with a weak D call TRBD2 (5 bases). Germline V gene sequence: CDR1 SGHTA, CDR2 FQGNSA. V shed 3 bases and J shed 7 bases, with 11 bases lying between them. The CDR3 contains 13 residues. The CDR3 coding sequence is TGTGCCAGCAGCTTTGGGGAGACGAATACGCAGTATTTT. This codes for CASSFGETNTQYF.